This T cell receptor (beta chain) was identified during a study of beta chain features in type 1 diabetes (dated by TCRdb to the late 2010s). Context from the whole study: No differences in mean age, gender distribution, total cell number or subset yield were found between patients and healthy donors. A total of 107,917,701 sorted cells were examined across all samples, and the number of cells per subset was strongly correlated with RNA yield. In the study, TCRB repertoires of sorted circulating CD4+ T cell subsets from recently diagnosed type 1 diabetes patients were compared with those of matched healthy donors. Naive and central memory subsets were obtained from all 28 donors, but regulatory and stem cell-like memory subsets were isolated from only 8 patients and 8 healthy donors. Beyond this particular receptor, the publication reports: A moderate but significant shortening of TCRB CDR3 length was observed in type 1 diabetes patients in all four CD4+ subsets. Fewer insertions and more nucleotide deletions at VDJ recombination sites were observed in patients with type 1 diabetes, implying thymic rearrangement abnormalities. Because cDNA was sequenced instead of genomic DNA, activated cells with high expression could be over-represented, although the groups did not differ in activation or CD3 levels. HLA sub-analyses involved small numbers of individuals, so any influence of HLA type on TCRB rearrangement remained unresolved. Shorter templates might be favored by PCR, yet because patient and control samples were amplified and corrected together, any such skew would affect both groups equally. The naive, central memory and regulatory TCRB repertoires appeared to resemble one another more closely among patients than among healthy donors.

All of the isolated RNA was reverse transcribed with the High Capacity cDNA Reverse Transcription Kit, so expressed TCRB transcripts were sequenced. Deep immunoSEQ sequencing was performed on naive, central memory and regulatory T cell samples, with an average of around 3.5 million total reads per sample. Sorted cells were lysed in RLT buffer and RNA was extracted with DNase-treated RNeasy Micro or Mini kits, depending on cell number. To prevent cross-contamination, each cell subset was processed individually, whereas patient and healthy donor samples were processed jointly. The immunoSEQ multiplex PCR was used to amplify TCRB sequences from cDNA, generating 87-bp fragments that spanned the CDR3 region. Sequencing of the amplicons was done on the Illumina HiSeq platform. The paper's data handling went like this. PCR bias was corrected computationally using synthetic template baselines, and reads within Hamming distance 2 were collapsed, with unmergeable singletons discarded. By aligning reads against IMGT, V, D and J genes, CDR3 length, and insertions or deletions at six rearrangement sites were assigned. Clonotype counts were normalized to sorted cell number within each subset before computing true diversity and Gini coefficients with the tcR R package. The overlap coefficient, calculated on TCRB nucleotide sequences, was used to quantify repertoire sharing. TCRdb mirrors the immuneACCESS table, restricted to in-frame sequences. Some clones are absent from its copies; in checked studies, under half trace to an unresolved V gene, and the reason for the others is unknown. That table supplies the V and J calls and clone size; D and trimming were determined from the DNA. The sample contains nearly 350,000 clones, roughly a tenth of them found a single time. The ten largest clonotypes hold around 1% of the sample.

A single peripheral blood draw of 95 to 150 mL on average was collected from each donor into heparinised tubes. A BD FACSAria II was used to sort naive, central memory, regulatory and stem cell-like memory CD4+ T cells with a panel that included CD45RO, CCR7, CD25, CD127, CD95 and CD27. Every sorted population had a purity above 95%. PBMCs were isolated right away by Lymphoprep density gradient centrifugation and were stained directly, without culture. So that batch effects would be minimized, each experiment stained and sorted samples in pairs, pairing one healthy donor with one patient. Taken from cysteine to phenylalanine, the CDR3 has 15 residues. The retained sequence is limited to the CDR3, 45 bases, with the frame set at the first base. The germline V gene (reference sequence) provides CDR1 GTSNPN and CDR2 SVGIG. V loses 5 bases at its end and J loses 5 bases; junction bases beyond the gene matches: 11.

On this clone: No cognate antigen has been identified for it. No much larger clone exists at a distance of one base, and base qualities are not known.

The TCR sequence derives from a man aged 25-45 years with type 1 diabetes. The source material was central memory CD4+ T cells from blood. The sequence joins TRBV30 to TRBJ1-5, with TRBD1 matching 8 junction bases. CDR3 protein: CAWCGAGGEDQPQHF. The bases are TGTGCCTGGTGTGGGGCAGGGGGCGAGGATCAGCCCCAGCATTTT.